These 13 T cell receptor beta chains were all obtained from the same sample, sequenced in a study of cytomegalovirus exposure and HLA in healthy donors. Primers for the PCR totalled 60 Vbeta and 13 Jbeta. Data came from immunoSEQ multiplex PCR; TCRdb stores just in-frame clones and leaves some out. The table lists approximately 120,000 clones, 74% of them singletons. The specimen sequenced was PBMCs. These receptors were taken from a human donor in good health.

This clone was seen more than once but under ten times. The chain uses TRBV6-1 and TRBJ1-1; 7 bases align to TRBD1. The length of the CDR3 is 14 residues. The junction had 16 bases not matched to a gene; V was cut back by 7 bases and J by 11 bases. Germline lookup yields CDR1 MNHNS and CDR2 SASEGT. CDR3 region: CASITGDRENRAFF. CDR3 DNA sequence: TGTGCCAGCATAACAGGGGACAGAGAGAATCGGGCTTTCTTT.

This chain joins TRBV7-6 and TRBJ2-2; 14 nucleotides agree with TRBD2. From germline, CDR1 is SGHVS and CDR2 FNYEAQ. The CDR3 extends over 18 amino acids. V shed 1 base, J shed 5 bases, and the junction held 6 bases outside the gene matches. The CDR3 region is CASSLESGLAGVTGELFF. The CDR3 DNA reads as TGTGCCAGCAGCTTAGAATCGGGACTAGCGGGAGTTACCGGGGAGCTGTTTTTT.

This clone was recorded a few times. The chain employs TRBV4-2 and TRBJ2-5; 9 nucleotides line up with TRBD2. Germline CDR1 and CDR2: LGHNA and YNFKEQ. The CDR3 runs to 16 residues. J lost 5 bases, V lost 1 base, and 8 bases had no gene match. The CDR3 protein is CASSQVSSGTGETQYF. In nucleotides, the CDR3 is TGTGCCAGCAGCCAAGTTTCTAGCGGGACCGGGGAGACCCAGTACTTC.

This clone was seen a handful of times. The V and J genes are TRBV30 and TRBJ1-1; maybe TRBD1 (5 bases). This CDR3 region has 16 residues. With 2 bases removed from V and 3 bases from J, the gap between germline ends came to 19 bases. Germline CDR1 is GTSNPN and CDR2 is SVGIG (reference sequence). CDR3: CAWSTGKGFSYTEAFF. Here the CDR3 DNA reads TGTGCCTGGAGTACTGGGAAGGGGTTTTCTTACACTGAAGCTTTCTTT.

The CDR3 bases are TGTGCCAGCAGCGCGGAGGGCCGTGCAGAGACCCAGTACTTC. This gives the protein CASSAEGRAETQYF. The genes are TRBV7-9 and TRBJ2-5, with a possible D match to TRBD2 (6 bases). V was shortened by 5 bases and J by 4 bases, with 14 bases between the two germline ends. The CDR3 contains 14 residues. The germline gives CDR1 SEHNR, CDR2 FQNEAQ (reference sequence).

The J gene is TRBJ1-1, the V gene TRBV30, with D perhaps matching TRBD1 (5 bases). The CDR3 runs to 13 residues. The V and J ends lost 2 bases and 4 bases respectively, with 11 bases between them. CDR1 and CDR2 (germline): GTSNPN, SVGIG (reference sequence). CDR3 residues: CAWSFGQGTEAFF. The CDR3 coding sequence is TGTGCCTGGAGTTTCGGGCAGGGCACTGAAGCTTTCTTT.

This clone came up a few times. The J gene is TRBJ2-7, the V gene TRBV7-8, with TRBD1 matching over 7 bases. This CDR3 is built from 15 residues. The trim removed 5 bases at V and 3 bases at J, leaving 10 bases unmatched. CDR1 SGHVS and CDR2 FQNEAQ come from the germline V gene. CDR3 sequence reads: CASSTGRDRNYEQYF. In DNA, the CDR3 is TGTGCCAGCAGCACCGGACGGGACAGAAACTACGAGCAGTACTTC.

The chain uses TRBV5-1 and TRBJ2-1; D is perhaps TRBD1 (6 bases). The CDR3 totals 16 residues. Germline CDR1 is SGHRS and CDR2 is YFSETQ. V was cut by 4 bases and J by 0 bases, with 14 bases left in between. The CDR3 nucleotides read TGCGCCAGCAGCGCGCCACAGGGTTCCTCCTACAATGAGCAGTTCTTC. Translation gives CASSAPQGSSYNEQFF.

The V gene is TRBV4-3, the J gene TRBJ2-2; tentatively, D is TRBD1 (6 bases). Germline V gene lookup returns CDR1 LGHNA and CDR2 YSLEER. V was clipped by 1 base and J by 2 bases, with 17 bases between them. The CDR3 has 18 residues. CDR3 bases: TGCGCCAGCAGCCAAGTGACGATCAGGGGAATAAACACCGGGGAGCTGTTTTTT. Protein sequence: CASSQVTIRGINTGELFF.

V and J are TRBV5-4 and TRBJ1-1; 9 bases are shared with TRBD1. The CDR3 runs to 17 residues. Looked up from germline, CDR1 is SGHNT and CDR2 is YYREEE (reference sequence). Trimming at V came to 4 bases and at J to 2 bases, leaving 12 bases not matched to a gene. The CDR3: CASSGPEADRGNTEAFF. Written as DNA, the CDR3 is TGTGCCAGCAGCGGCCCGGAGGCGGACAGGGGAAACACTGAAGCTTTCTTT.

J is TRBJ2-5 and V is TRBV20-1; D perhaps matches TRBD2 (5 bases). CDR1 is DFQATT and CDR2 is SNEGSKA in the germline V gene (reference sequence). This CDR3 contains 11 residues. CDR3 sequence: CRAGRGETQYF. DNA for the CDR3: TGCAGGGCGGGTCGAGGAGAGACCCAGTACTTC.

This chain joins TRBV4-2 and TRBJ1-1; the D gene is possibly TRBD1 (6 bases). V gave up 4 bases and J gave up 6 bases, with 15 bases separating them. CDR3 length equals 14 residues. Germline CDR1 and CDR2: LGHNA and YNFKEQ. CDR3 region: CASSRPGEFAEAFF. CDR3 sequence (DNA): TGTGCCAGCAGCCGGCCAGGGGAGTTCGCTGAAGCTTTCTTT.

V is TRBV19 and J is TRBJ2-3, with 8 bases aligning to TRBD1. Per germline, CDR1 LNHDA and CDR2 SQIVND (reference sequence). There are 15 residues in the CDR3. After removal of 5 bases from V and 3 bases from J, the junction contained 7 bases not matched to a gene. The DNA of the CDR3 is TGTGCCAGTAGTCTCCAGGGGGCTGGAACAGATACGCAGTATTTT. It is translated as CASSLQGAGTDTQYF.